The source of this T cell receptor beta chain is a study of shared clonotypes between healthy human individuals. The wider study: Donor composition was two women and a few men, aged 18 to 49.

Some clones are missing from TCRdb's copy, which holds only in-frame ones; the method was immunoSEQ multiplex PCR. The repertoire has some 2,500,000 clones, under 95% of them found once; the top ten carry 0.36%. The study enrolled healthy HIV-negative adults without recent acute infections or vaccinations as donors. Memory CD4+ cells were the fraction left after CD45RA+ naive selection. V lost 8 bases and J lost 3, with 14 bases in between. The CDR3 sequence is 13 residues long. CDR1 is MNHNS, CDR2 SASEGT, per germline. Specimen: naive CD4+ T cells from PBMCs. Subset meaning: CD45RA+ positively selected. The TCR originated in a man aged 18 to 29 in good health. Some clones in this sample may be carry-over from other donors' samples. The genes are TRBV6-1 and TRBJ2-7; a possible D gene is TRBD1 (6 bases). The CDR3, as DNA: TGTGCCAGCTGTCCGGACAGCTACTACGAGCAGTACTTC. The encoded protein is CASCPDSYYEQYF.